The 8 T cell receptor beta chains listed next were all sequenced from one sample in a study of post-analysis software for immune sequencing data (dated by TCRdb to about 2015). Here is what the overall study found, with its caveats: Significantly higher frequencies in patients than in controls were found for roughly 5 TRBV segments, including TRBV5-6, TRBV5-1 and TRBV20-1.

Antigen specificity for these receptors is unknown. The library came from PCR. Sequencing relied on an Illumina HiSeq 2500. To reduce PCR and sequencing biases, unique molecular identifiers were incorporated into the TCR beta cDNA libraries. Using fastp trimming at Q25 and MiXCR clonotype assembly, TCRdb reanalyzed the public sequencing data and kept in-frame beta chains. Under each unique CDR3 protein, matching rows form one entry showing the most common genes and DNA. The sample has over 700,000 distinct CDR3 sequences on record, roughly 30% of them singletons. The top ten constitute around 0.55% of the sample. The sequenced material came from blood. These TCRs come from a girl aged 10 to 17 with multiple sclerosis.

The chain recombines TRBV27 with TRBJ2-7, with a weak D call TRBD2 (6 bases). This CDR3 has 14 amino acids. Germline V gene lookup returns CDR1 MNHEY and CDR2 SMNVEV (reference sequence). V dropped 3 bases and J dropped 3 bases, with 12 bases sitting between them. The CDR3 loop reads CASSFSGLIYEQYF. CDR3 sequence (DNA): TGTGCCAGCAGTTTTTCAGGACTAATCTACGAGCAGTACTTC.

The sample holds one count of this clonotype. The chain carries TRBV3-1 and TRBJ2-3, with TRBD2 matching 7 bases. The germline gives CDR1 LGHDT, CDR2 YNNKEL (reference sequence). This CDR3 contains 15 residues. CDR3 protein: CVTSPNGGYADTQYF. CDR3 DNA sequence: TGTGTCACCAGCCCAAACGGGGGGTACGCAGATACGCAGTATTTT.

This clonotype was recorded a few times. V usage is TRBV24-1 and J usage is TRBJ2-3; 8 bases align to TRBD1. V was pared by 1 base and J by 7 bases, with 9 bases of the junction left unmatched. CDR3 size: 16 residues. Germline-derived CDR1 and CDR2 are KGHDR and SFDVKD. The CDR3 region is CATSDLGGQATHTQYF. The CDR3 bases are TGTGCCACCAGTGATTTAGGGGGACAGGCCACGCATACGCAGTATTTT.

This chain uses TRBV27 with TRBJ1-2; tentatively, D is TRBD1 (5 bases). V dropped 7 bases and J dropped 4 bases, with 19 bases sitting between them. The CDR3 has 15 residues. The V gene's germline CDR1 is MNHEY and CDR2 SMNVEV (reference sequence). CDR3: CASTSTRAGPYGYTF. The CDR3 DNA reads TGTGCCAGCACCTCTACTCGCGCAGGGCCCTATGGCTACACCTTC.

A few counts support this clonotype. The chain is built from TRBV12-3 or TRBV12-4 and TRBJ1-2; 9 bases align to TRBD1. The CDR3 consists of 15 residues. With 11 bases clipped from V and 4 bases from J, the junction kept 14 bases outside the gene matches. CDR3 sequence: CAAGPPGQGPYGYTF. The CDR3 bases are TGTGCCGCAGGACCACCGGGACAGGGCCCCTATGGCTACACCTTC.

This clonotype was observed a handful of times. This sequence joins TRBV7-8 and TRBJ2-1; D uncertain. This CDR3 comprises 12 residues. The V gene's germline CDR1 is SGHVS and CDR2 FQNEAQ. Between the trimmed V and J ends, which lost 3 bases and 7 bases, there was a span of 7 bases. CDR3 amino acids: CASSLLQNEQFF. The CDR3 region has the DNA TGTGCCAGCAGCTTGCTCCAAAATGAGCAGTTCTTC.

The V call is TRBV9, the J call TRBJ1-2; D remains ambiguous. With 0 bases removed from V and 4 bases from J, the gap between germline ends came to 13 bases. This CDR3 comprises 15 residues. Germline lookup yields CDR1 SGDLS and CDR2 YYNGEE. DNA of the CDR3: TGTGCCAGCAGCGTAGCTTCAGGAAACCCCTATGGCTACACCTTC. This codes for CASSVASGNPYGYTF.

The rearrangement links TRBV5-1 to TRBJ1-1; D gene uncertain. V was cut by 0 bases and J by 4 bases, with 13 bases left in between. The CDR3 totals 15 residues. Germline assignment: CDR1 SGHRS and CDR2 YFSETQ. CDR3 sequence: CASSLGVGGPTEAFF. CDR3 sequence (DNA): TGCGCCAGCAGCTTGGGAGTAGGCGGACCCACTGAAGCTTTCTTT.